This T cell receptor (beta chain) was sequenced in a study of T cell repertoires in cytomegalovirus infection. Across the whole study: TCR beta signatures that were public indicated CMV infection and matching HLA type.

This CDR3 has 13 amino acids. V was cut by 3 bases and J by 7 bases, with 12 bases left in between. CDR1 is MNHEY, CDR2 SVGAGI, per germline. In the case of this clonotype: Antigen: not known.

The study, taken as a whole, reports: HLA-C-restricted, CMV-specific TCR beta clonotypes were dominant ex vivo. Identification of carriers of CMV plus the relevant HLA was achieved through cumulative public TCR beta family frequency.

MiXCR, run by TCRdb on the reads, gives a single entry per CDR3 protein. The repertoire holds over 300,000 distinct CDR3 sequences, with 15% to 20% as singletons. The clonotype comes from a human donor in good health (CMV status not recorded). Some clones in this sample may be carry-over from other donors' samples. The material sequenced was PBMCs. This sequence joins TRBV6-5 and TRBJ1-2, with D possibly TRBD1 on 5 matching bases. The CDR3 sequence is CASSYSGTGGYTF. The CDR3 DNA follows: TGTGCCAGCAGTTATTCGGGGACCGGTGGCTACACCTTC.